The 4 T cell receptor beta chains below come from one sample, sequenced in a study of response to subunit inactivated influenza vaccine. One entry per CDR3 protein, called by TCRdb with MiXCR from the RT-PCR reads. Of 490,000 or so distinct CDR3 sequences in the sample, 6% to 9% were seen once. This specimen was PBMCs from blood, taken roughly 24 months after vaccination. All receptors derive from a man aged 45 to 75 who received an inactivated influenza vaccine.

V and J are TRBV9 and TRBJ2-1; 11 bases line up with TRBD1. The CDR3 length is 19 residues. Per germline, CDR1 SGDLS and CDR2 YYNGEE. V lost 6 bases and J lost 1; bases outside the gene matches: 15. CDR3 bases: TGTGCCAGCACCCCATCACAGTGGGGACAGGGGGGGTCCTACAATGAGCAGTTCTTC. Amino acid sequence: CASTPSQWGQGGSYNEQFF.

V gene TRBV10-2 combines with J gene TRBJ2-2, with D unresolved. Germline CDR1 WSHSY, CDR2 SAAADI. This CDR3 comprises 13 residues. Trimming took 5 bases from V and 4 from J, leaving 8 bases between them. CDR3 nucleotides: TGCGCCAGCAGTTCACTAATCACCGGGGAGCTGTTTTTT. Amino acids: CASSSLITGELFF.

In its sample, this clonotype was seen a few times. The chain links TRBV5-6 to TRBJ2-4; TRBD2 matches 10 bases. Germline lookup yields CDR1 SGHDT and CDR2 YYEEEE. J was trimmed by 7 bases and V by 2 bases; bases with no gene match: 3. CDR3 length: 14 residues. CDR3 region: CASSFPSGSNIQYF. As DNA, the CDR3 is TGTGCCAGCAGCTTCCCTAGCGGGAGCAACATTCAGTACTTC. The full variable domain, rest sourced from reference TRBV5-6 and TRBJ2-4, is DAGVTQSPTHLIKTRGQQVTLRCSPKSGHDTVSWYQQALGQGPQFIFQYYEEEERQRGNFPDRFSGHQFPNYSSELNVNALLLGDSALYLCASSFPSGSNIQYFGAGTRLSVL.

Ten or more counts support this clonotype. This chain joins TRBV4-2 and TRBJ2-5, with 7 bases identical to TRBD2. CDR1 is LGHNA and CDR2 is YNFKEQ in the germline V gene. V dropped 0 bases and J dropped 4; count of bases not matched to a gene: 5. This CDR3 is 15 amino acids long. CDR3 sequence (DNA): TGTGCCAGCAGCCAAGAGGTGGGAGGGCGAGAGACCCAGTACTTC. It specifies CASSQEVGGRETQYF.